What follows are 30 T cell receptor beta chains derived from one specimen sequenced in a study of T cells in Graves' hyperthyroidism and ophthalmopathy. TCR beta CDR3 regions were amplified from RNA. HTBI primers were employed in a first-round RT-PCR of the TCR CDR3. TCRdb reprocessed the multiplex PCR reads with MiXCR, giving one entry per CDR3 protein. The profile covers hundreds of thousands of distinct CDR3 sequences, with around 15% appearing a single time and approximately 10% taken by the ten largest. Input material: blood. These receptors all come from a woman aged 18-29 years with Graves' hyperthyroidism.

The chain recombines TRBV18 with TRBJ2-7, with D perhaps matching TRBD1 or TRBD2 (5 bases each). The CDR3 covers 13 residues. The germline V gene encodes CDR1 KGHSH and CDR2 LQKENI. V lost 6 bases and J lost 7, with 16 bases in between. CDR3 in amino acids: CASSTGTHGEQYF. The DNA for the CDR3 is TGTGCCAGCTCTACGGGGACCCACGGGGAGCAGTACTTC.

The rearrangement joins TRBV29-1 to TRBJ2-3; D is perhaps TRBD2 (6 bases). CDR1 SQVTM and CDR2 ANQGSEA come from the germline V gene. V lost 0 bases and J lost 0, with 13 bases in between. The CDR3 has 16 amino acids. The CDR3, as DNA: TGCAGCGTTGAAGATCCGGGACTCCTGAGCACAGATACGCAGTATTTT. Amino acids: CSVEDPGLLSTDTQYF.

This clonotype was recorded many times. This chain connects TRBV2 to TRBJ2-5, with 9 bases fitting TRBD1. Looked up from germline, CDR1 is SNHLY and CDR2 is FYNNEI. The J segment lost 5 bases and the V segment lost 10 bases, leaving 8 bases of the junction unmatched. The length of the CDR3 is 13 residues. CDR3 protein: CANRRDRAETQYF. CDR3 bases: TGTGCCAACCGCCGGGACAGGGCGGAGACCCAGTACTTC.

This clonotype was picked up a small number of times. The chain employs TRBV10-3 and TRBJ1-1; 7 bases are a match to TRBD1. Germline assignment: CDR1 ENHRY and CDR2 SYGVKD. This CDR3 has 14 residues. Trimming removed 8 bases from V and 6 bases from J; junction bases left unmatched: 12. The CDR3 nucleotides are TGTGCCATCTCTCCTTTGGGCACAGGGGCTGAAGCTTTCTTT. Residues: CAISPLGTGAEAFF.

To note about this clonotype: A clone one base away is much larger, so this may be a read error. The chain is built from TRBV9 and TRBJ2-1; no clear D gene. The germline gives CDR1 SGDLS, CDR2 YYNGEE. This CDR3 is 13 amino acids long. Trimming left V 3 bases short and J 7 bases short, with 11 bases between. The chain's CDR3 is CASSAASWNEQFF. The CDR3 DNA is TGTGCCAGCAGCGCCGCGTCGTGGAATGAGCAGTTCTTC. Variable domain in full (rest from reference TRBV9 and TRBJ2-1): DSGVTQTPKHLITATGQRVTLRCSPRSGDLSVYWYQQSLDQGLQFLIQYYNGEERAKGNILERFSAQQFPDLHSELNLSSLELGDSALYFCASSAASWNEQFFGPGTRLTVL.

This clonotype was picked up many times. The chain is built from TRBV4-1 and TRBJ1-5; no firm D call. CDR1 MGHRA and CDR2 YSYEKL come from the germline V gene. The CDR3 extends over 17 amino acids. V was pared by 1 base and J by 5 bases, with 18 bases between. CDR3 loop: CASSQAPSGSGDQPQHF. The CDR3 DNA reads as TGCGCCAGCAGCCAAGCCCCTTCCGGGTCCGGCGATCAGCCCCAGCATTTT.

This clonotype was counted a few times. This chain connects TRBV7-8 to TRBJ2-5, with D possibly matching TRBD2 (6 bases). CDR1 and CDR2 from the germline V gene are SGHVS and FQNEAQ. V was cut by 4 bases and J by 5 bases, with 14 bases left in between. The CDR3 loop spans 14 amino acids. This CDR3 reads CASSSGGTPETQYF. The CDR3 DNA reads as TGTGCCAGCAGCTCCGGCGGGACGCCGGAGACCCAGTACTTC.

This clonotype was counted ten times or more. J is TRBJ2-5 and V is TRBV20-1; D ambiguous. The CDR3 covers 13 residues. Germline V CDR1 and CDR2: DFQATT, SNEGSKA (reference sequence). Trimming shortened V by 3 bases and J by 1 base, and 9 bases separated the two germline ends. CDR3 DNA: TGCAGTGCTAGGCGTGGGATCCAAGAGACCCAGTACTTC. Its protein product is CSARRGIQETQYF.

This clonotype was counted a few times. The V and J genes are TRBV6-1 and TRBJ2-1, with 10 nucleotides matching TRBD2. The CDR3 runs 15 residues. V trimming: 3 bases; J trimming: 7 bases; junction bases outside the gene matches: 6. Per germline, CDR1 MNHNS and CDR2 SASEGT. Here the CDR3 reads CASSEWVAGGNEQFF. The CDR3, as DNA: TGTGCCAGCAGTGAGTGGGTAGCGGGAGGAAATGAGCAGTTCTTC.

This clonotype has a handful of counts. The chain uses TRBV29-1 and TRBJ2-2; 16 positions match TRBD2. V was clipped by 5 bases and J by 6 bases; unmatched bases: 9. The CDR3 loop spans 17 amino acids. Per the germline V gene, CDR1 is SQVTM and CDR2 is ANQGSEA. The CDR3 bases are TGCAGCGTTACCGGGACTAGCGGGAGGGCTAGGGCCGGGGAGCTGTTTTTT. Translating it yields CSVTGTSGRARAGELFF.

J is TRBJ1-2 and V is TRBV7-9, with unresolved D. The CDR3 has 13 residues. The V end lost 4 bases, the J end lost 4 bases, and 10 bases lay between the germline ends. Germline CDR1 and CDR2: SEHNR and FQNEAQ (reference sequence). Here the CDR3 DNA reads TGTGCCAGCAGCTCTGGGAGTTTCTATGGCTACACCTTC. Protein sequence: CASSSGSFYGYTF.

This sequence joins TRBV6-1 and TRBJ2-7; possible D gene TRBD2, 6 bases. V lost 6 bases and J 2 bases, leaving 17 bases between the germline ends. CDR3 length: 15 amino acids. Germline V CDR1 and CDR2: MNHNS, SASEGT. Here the CDR3 reads CASRPPKGRTYEQYF. In nucleotides, the CDR3 is TGTGCCAGCAGGCCCCCTAAGGGGAGGACCTACGAGCAGTACTTC.

There are many counts of this clonotype. V and J are TRBV7-2 and TRBJ2-1; D is perhaps TRBD2 (6 bases). Germline lookup yields CDR1 SGHTA and CDR2 FQGNSA. Trimming cost V 4 bases and J 4 bases, with 26 bases left between them. The CDR3 extends over 19 amino acids. The CDR3 protein is CASSYLTLRTDYTYNEQFF. The DNA for the CDR3 is TGTGCCAGCAGCTATCTTACCCTCCGGACGGACTACACATACAATGAGCAGTTCTTC. Full variable domain (missing parts from reference TRBV7-2 and TRBJ2-1): GAGVSQSPSNKVTEKGKDVELRCDPISGHTALYWYRQSLGQGLEFLIYFQGNSAPDKSGLPSDRFSAERTGGSVSTLTIQRTQQEDSAVYLCASSYLTLRTDYTYNEQFFGPGTRLTVL.

The sample holds a few counts of this clonotype. The V call is TRBV14, the J call TRBJ1-2, with 11 bases identical to TRBD1. Germline lookup yields CDR1 SGHDN and CDR2 FVKESK. Trimming took 4 bases from V and 8 from J; bases not matched to a gene: 3. This CDR3 is 13 amino acids long. The CDR3 protein is CASSRTGGAGYTF. The CDR3, as DNA: TGTGCCAGCAGCCGGACAGGGGGCGCGGGCTACACCTTC.

The chain couples TRBV20-1 to TRBJ2-3; 9 nucleotides align to TRBD2. Germline V gene lookup returns CDR1 DFQATT and CDR2 SNEGSKA (reference sequence). J gave up 4 bases and V 5 bases, and 10 bases lay outside the gene matches. The CDR3 is 15 amino acids. CDR3 sequence: CSARRAGGPPDTQYF. CDR3 in DNA: TGCAGTGCTCGGCGAGCGGGAGGCCCCCCAGATACGCAGTATTTT.

In regard to this clonotype: One base away lies a much larger clone, so this may be a sequencing read error. This chain uses TRBV3-1 with TRBJ2-7, with D unclear. The CDR3 runs 11 residues. Germline V CDR1 and CDR2: LGHDT, YNNKEL (reference sequence). This CDR3 is CACSLGPRQYF. The CDR3 region has the DNA TGTGCCTGCAGTCTAGGCCCGCGGCAGTACTTC.

This clonotype was seen a few times. The rearrangement joins TRBV18 to TRBJ2-5, with 8 nucleotides matching TRBD2. The length of the CDR3 is 17 residues. V lost 0 bases and J lost 2; bases outside the gene matches: 8. From germline, CDR1 is KGHSH and CDR2 LQKENI. CDR3 amino acids: CASSPPKAGGRQETQYF. The CDR3 nucleotides read TGTGCCAGCTCACCACCGAAGGCGGGAGGTCGTCAAGAGACCCAGTACTTC.

The chain combines TRBV29-1 with TRBJ1-1, with D hard to call. Trimming took 5 bases from V and 1 from J, leaving 8 bases between them. Germline CDR1 and CDR2: SQVTM and ANQGSEA. The CDR3 runs to 12 residues. For the CDR3, the DNA is TGCAGCGTTACTGGCGGGAACACTGAAGCTTTCTTT. This encodes CSVTGGNTEAFF.

This clonotype was detected ten times or more. CDR3 coding DNA: TGTGCCAGCAGTTTAGCATCAGGAGGATATCAGCCCCAGCATTTT. Amino acid sequence: CASSLASGGYQPQHF. The chain combines TRBV27 with TRBJ1-5; no definite D call. V lost 2 bases to trimming and J lost 5 bases, with 13 bases between them. CDR1 and CDR2 (germline): MNHEY, SMNVEV (reference sequence). CDR3 length equals 15 residues.

This clonotype was seen repeatedly, ten times or more. V usage is TRBV11-2 and J usage is TRBJ2-3; perhaps TRBD1 as D (5 bases). From germline, CDR1 is SGHAT and CDR2 FQNNGV. CDR3 length: 15 residues. Trimming left V 2 bases short and J 4 bases short, with 13 bases between. The CDR3 is CASSLSVLGADTQYF. CDR3 DNA sequence: TGTGCCAGCAGCTTAAGTGTTTTAGGGGCAGATACGCAGTATTTT.

The chain employs TRBV29-1 and TRBJ1-5; unclear D gene. Germline loops: CDR1 SQVTM, CDR2 ANQGSEA. Deletions cut 2 bases from V and 0 bases from J, with 14 bases between. The CDR3 sequence is 16 residues long. The CDR3 sequence: CSVENQDPYSNQPQHF. The CDR3 DNA reads TGCAGCGTTGAAAACCAGGACCCTTATAGCAATCAGCCCCAGCATTTT.

This clonotype was observed a handful of times. The rearrangement uses TRBV2 and TRBJ1-6, with D hard to call. This CDR3 comprises 15 residues. CDR1 and CDR2 from the germline V gene are SNHLY and FYNNEI. V was cut by 2 bases and J by 2 bases, with 7 bases left in between. CDR3 DNA sequence: TGTGCCAGCAGTGAATCGGGTCCCTATAATTCACCCCTCCACTTT. Encoded protein: CASSESGPYNSPLHF. Using reference TRBV2 and TRBJ1-6 for the parts outside the CDR3, the full variable domain is EPEVTQTPSHQVTQMGQEVILRCVPISNHLYFYWYRQILGQKVEFLVSFYNNEISEKSEIFDDQFSVERPDGSNFTLKIRSTKLEDSAMYFCASSESGPYNSPLHFGNGTRLTVT.

This clonotype was counted at least ten times. The chain recombines TRBV10-3 with TRBJ2-1; TRBD2 might be the D (5 bases). V gave up 4 bases and J gave up 3 bases, with 7 bases separating them. From germline, CDR1 is ENHRY and CDR2 SYGVKD. This CDR3 is 13 amino acids long. The CDR3 coding sequence is TGTGCCATCAGTGTGGGAGTCTACAATGAGCAGTTCTTC. The encoded protein is CAISVGVYNEQFF.

This clonotype showed up many times. The rearrangement joins TRBV6-2 or TRBV6-3 to TRBJ2-3, with D possibly matching TRBD2 (6 bases). Trimming shortened V by 8 bases and J by 1 base, and 10 bases separated the two germline ends. CDR1 and CDR2 from the germline V gene are MNHEY and SVGEGT. The CDR3 totals 13 residues. This CDR3 reads CASGRMRTDTQYF. In nucleotides, the CDR3 is TGTGCCAGCGGGAGGATGCGCACAGATACGCAGTATTTT.

This clonotype was seen repeatedly, ten times or more. The chain uses TRBV18 and TRBJ2-5; the D is unclear. Germline CDR1 and CDR2: KGHSH and LQKENI. The CDR3 is 13 residues long. V lost 1 base, J lost 3 bases, and 6 bases lay in between. This chain's CDR3 is CASSPLVEETQYF. The CDR3, as DNA: TGTGCCAGCTCACCACTGGTAGAAGAGACCCAGTACTTC.

This clonotype occurred many times. The chain employs TRBV20-1 and TRBJ2-7, with 8 positions matching TRBD1. The junction had 7 bases not matched to a gene; V was cut back by 6 bases and J by 6 bases. The germline V gene has CDR1 DFQATT and CDR2 SNEGSKA (reference sequence). The CDR3 length is 12 residues. The CDR3 protein is CSARHTGGEQYF. For the CDR3, the DNA is TGCAGTGCGAGGCATACAGGGGGCGAGCAGTACTTC.

V and J are TRBV12-3 or TRBV12-4 and TRBJ2-7, with unresolved D. V shed 3 bases and J shed 6 bases, with 12 bases lying between them. CDR3 size: 13 residues. The CDR3 loop reads CASSFYPTSEQYF. In nucleotides, the CDR3 is TGTGCCAGCAGTTTCTACCCCACGAGCGAGCAGTACTTC.

The chain couples TRBV18 to TRBJ2-7, with D maybe TRBD2 (7 bases). The CDR3 is 15 residues long. The germline V and J ends were trimmed by 4 bases and 2 bases, with 15 bases remaining between them. CDR1 and CDR2 from the germline V gene are KGHSH and LQKENI. The CDR3 DNA reads as TGTGCCAGCTCACGTCAGCGGGACACAACCTACGAGCAGTACTTC. Translated, it gives CASSRQRDTTYEQYF.

The V and J genes are TRBV30 and TRBJ1-2; no clear D. The CDR3 length is 14 residues. Germline loops: CDR1 GTSNPN, CDR2 SVGIG (reference sequence). The V end lost 7 bases, the J end lost 6 bases, and 21 bases lay between the germline ends. DNA of the CDR3: TGTGCCTCAGATCGTGGGCTCGGTTTGGATGGCTACACCTTC. This gives the protein CASDRGLGLDGYTF.

This clonotype appeared many times. This sequence joins TRBV11-2 and TRBJ1-1; no clear D. Looked up from germline, CDR1 is SGHAT and CDR2 is FQNNGV. The CDR3 consists of 15 residues. V lost 1 base and J lost 0, with 9 bases in between. CDR3 sequence (DNA): TGTGCCAGCAGCTTAGGTGACGGCATGAACACTGAAGCTTTCTTT. It specifies CASSLGDGMNTEAFF.